This T cell receptor beta chain was documented in a study of T-cell memory formation after mild COVID-19. Points from the study as a whole: Confirmation of SARS-CoV-2 specificity was lacking for second-wave clones peaking day 37. Pre-infection memory carried some responding clones, suggesting that cross-reactive memory joined. Contracting CD8+ clones were enriched in EMRA, CD4+ mainly in CM and EM. Clones that got smaller from day 15 to 85 had even CD4/CD8, while clones growing later tipped toward CD4+.

The germline V gene encodes CDR1 SGHDN and CDR2 FVKESK. Trimming cost V 5 bases and J 9 bases; bases outside gene matches: 7. The CDR3 has 14 amino acids. TCRdb re-called the 5' RACE reads with MiXCR, one entry per CDR3 protein. The data hold 300,000 to 400,000 distinct CDR3 sequences, with roughly an eighth observed a single time. This clonotype was recorded a few times. What it binds is unknown. Input material: PBMCs or a T cell subset sorted from them (not recorded which). The rearrangement joins TRBV14 to TRBJ2-3, with 11 bases lining up with TRBD1. This TCR derives from a man younger than 35 who had mild COVID-19 (a few samples of this study predate the infection). Cell type and time point are not known. The DNA of the CDR3 is TGTGCCAGCAGCACCCGGGACAGGGGGATAACGCAGTATTTT. It is translated as CASSTRDRGITQYF.